One and the same sample provided the 24 T cell receptor beta chains below, sequenced in a study of T cell clonality in common variable immunodeficiency. Libraries were prepared by immunoSEQ multiplex PCR; TCRdb keeps only in-frame clonotypes and omits some of them. There are some 52,000 clones in the sample, none observed a single time. Sequenced input: peripheral blood mononuclear cells. All receptors derive from a person aged 18 to 75 in good health.

This clone was observed at least ten times. The DNA ends 3 residues before the CDR3 does, and the rest of the CDR3 is filled in from the germline J gene. The rearrangement links TRBV10-3 to TRBJ2-3; a weak D match, TRBD1 (6 bases). Germline V gives CDR1 ENHRY, CDR2 SYGVKD. This CDR3 contains 12 residues. The CDR3 protein is CAISDRGETQYF. The sequenced part of the CDR3 DNA is TGTGCCATCAGTGACAGGGGAGAGACG.

At least ten counts were recorded for this clone. The missing CDR3 end, 3 residues past where the read stops, is filled in from the germline J gene. The rearrangement joins TRBV29-1 to TRBJ1-1; D gene uncertain. The V gene lost 7 bases and the J gene lost 6 bases, with 15 bases spanning the gap. Looked up from germline, CDR1 is SQVTM and CDR2 is ANQGSEA. CDR3 length: 12 amino acids. The part of the CDR3 DNA that was read is TGCAGCGAGACGAGCCGGAGGGCTGAA. Its translation is CSETSRRAE. The CDR3 in its entirety is CSETSRRAEAFF. Full variable domain (missing parts from reference TRBV29-1 and TRBJ1-1): SAVISQKPSRDICQRGTSLTIQCQVDSQVTMMFWYRQQPGQSLTLIATANQGSEATYESGFVIDKFPISRPNLTFSTLTVSNMSPEDSSIYLCSETSRRAEAFFGQGTRLTVV.

The table lists this clone with a few counts. The read terminates 3 residues before the CDR3 end, so the remaining end is supplied by the germline J gene. The rearrangement uses TRBV6-1 and TRBJ1-5; 7 bases are a match to TRBD1. The CDR3 length is 13 residues. CDR1 is MNHNS and CDR2 is SASEGT in the germline V gene. The V gene end was trimmed by 3 bases and the J gene end by 7 bases; junction bases not matched to a gene: 3. The CDR3 spells CASSDQGVQPQHF. The covered CDR3 bases are TGTGCCAGCAGTGACCAGGGGGTCCAGCCC.

A note on this clone: The CDR3 end falls 3 residues outside the read, so it is completed with the germline J gene. J is TRBJ2-7 and V is TRBV2; 9 bases fit TRBD2. Germline CDR1 SNHLY, CDR2 FYNNEI. V shed 4 bases and J 0 bases; nucleotides not matched to a gene: 4. The CDR3 extends over 15 amino acids. The part of the CDR3 DNA that was read is TGTGCCAGCAGTGTTTCAGCGGGAGGCTCCTACGAG. This gives the protein CASSVSAGGSYE. The CDR3 in full is CASSVSAGGSYEQYF.

This clone was picked up many times. The read stops 3 residues short of the end of the CDR3; the missing end is completed from the germline J gene. V is TRBV6-4 and J is TRBJ2-3; TRBD2 aligns across 7 bases. The CDR3 consists of 16 residues. V shed 2 bases and J 3 bases; nucleotides not matched to a gene: 8. Germline CDR1 is MRHNA and CDR2 is SNTAGT. This CDR3 reads CASSDLGSSGTDTQYF. The sequenced CDR3 bases are TGTGCCAGCAGTGACCTTGGCTCTAGCGGAACAGATACG.

At least ten counts were recorded for this clone. The junction shows a germline mismatch at one end, possibly a read error. The sequenced fragment ends 3 residues before the CDR3 boundary, so the rest is inferred from the germline J gene. The chain is built from TRBV4-2 and TRBJ2-7; D is unresolved. The CDR3 is 15 residues long. Germline V gene sequence: CDR1 LGHNA, CDR2 YNFKEQ. CDR3 protein: CASSQELATSYEQYF. Partial CDR3 DNA: TGCGCCAGCAGCCAAGAGTTGGCCACATCCTACGAG.

This clone occurred many times. Read sequence stops 3 residues before the CDR3 end, and the germline J gene provides the missing end. The chain carries TRBV5-4 and TRBJ2-7; perhaps TRBD1 as D (5 bases). This CDR3 has 14 amino acids. The V and J ends lost 0 bases and 3 bases respectively, with 10 bases between them. Looked up from germline, CDR1 is SGHNT and CDR2 is YYREEE (reference sequence). The CDR3 is CASSLDGQVYEQYF. The covered CDR3 bases are TGTGCCAGCAGCTTGGACGGACAAGTCTACGAG. Based on the CDR3 plus reference TRBV5-4 and TRBJ2-7, the full variable domain is ETGVTQSPTHLIKTRGQQVTLRCSSQSGHNTVSWYQQALGQGPQFIFQYYREEENGRGNFPPRFSGLQFPNYSSELNVNALELDDSALYLCASSLDGQVYEQYFGPGTRLTVT.

This clone was observed many times. The read terminates 3 residues before the CDR3 end, so the remaining end is supplied by the germline J gene. The rearrangement uses TRBV18 and TRBJ1-2; D remains unclear. Germline V lookup: CDR1 KGHSH, CDR2 LQKENI. V was clipped by 2 bases and J by 6 bases, with 13 bases between them. The CDR3 totals 14 residues. Here the CDR3 reads CASSPGERVHGYTF. Partial CDR3 DNA: TGTGCCAGCTCACCAGGAGAGAGGGTCCATGGC. The entire variable domain, with the rest obtained from reference TRBV18 and TRBJ1-2, is as follows: NAGVMQNPRHLVRRRGQEARLRCSPMKGHSHVYWYRQLPEEGLKFMVYLQKENIIDESGMPKERFSAEFPKEGPSILRIQQVVRGDSAAYFCASSPGERVHGYTFGSGTRLTVV.

This clone showed up many times. The read ends 3 residues before the CDR3 terminus; that terminus is restored from the germline J gene. V usage is TRBV7-2 and J usage is TRBJ2-7; 8 nucleotides agree with TRBD1. The V segment lost 5 bases and the J segment 2 bases; nucleotides outside the gene matches: 8. The length of the CDR3 is 15 residues. Germline V gene data show CDR1 as SGHTA and CDR2 as FQGNSA. CDR3 loop: CASSEQQGDPYEQYF. CDR3 DNA (partial): TGTGCCAGCAGCGAACAACAGGGGGATCCCTACGAG.

As for this clone: This may come from a read error, since a much larger clone is one base off. Sequencing ends 3 residues short of the CDR3 end; the germline J gene provides the rest. Other DNA sequences from this sample encode an identical CDR3 as well. The chain employs TRBV2 and TRBJ2-7; D perhaps matches TRBD1 (5 bases). The CDR3 spans 13 residues. Germline V lookup: CDR1 SNHLY, CDR2 FYNNEI. V was cut by 6 bases and J by 4 bases, with 13 bases left in between. The CDR3 bases that were read are TGTGCCAGCAGGGCAGGGTCGGCTTACGAG. As protein: CASRAGSAYE. The CDR3 as a whole reads CASRAGSAYEQYF.

This clone occurred many times. The CDR3 extends 3 residues past the end of the read, so its final part is completed from the germline J gene. The chain carries TRBV19 and TRBJ2-1; maybe TRBD1 (6 bases). From germline, CDR1 is LNHDA and CDR2 SQIVND (reference sequence). The V end lost 9 bases, the J end lost 4 bases, and 19 bases lay between the germline ends. The CDR3 is 15 residues long. The CDR3 loop reads CASTDRSGAYNEQFF. The part of the CDR3 DNA that was read is TGTGCCAGCACAGACAGGAGTGGAGCTTACAATGAG.

In this sample, this clone turned up many times. The CDR3 end falls 3 residues outside the read, so it is completed with the germline J gene. The chain combines TRBV30 with TRBJ2-7; tentative D call: TRBD2 (6 bases). The germline CDR1 and CDR2 sequences are GTSNPN and SVGIG (reference sequence). This CDR3 is built from 13 residues. Between the trimmed V and J ends, which lost 7 bases and 2 bases, there was a span of 15 bases. CDR3 bases read: TGTGCCTTGTGGCGGGGAACTACCTACGAG. Protein: CALWRGTTYE. The complete CDR3 protein is CALWRGTTYEQYF.

As to this clone: The read terminates 3 residues ahead of where the CDR3 ends, so the germline J gene completes it. The V and J genes are TRBV2 and TRBJ2-5, with D possibly matching TRBD2 (6 bases). This CDR3 is built from 13 residues. From germline, CDR1 is SNHLY and CDR2 FYNNEI. CDR3 sequence reads: CATVAASTDTQYF. Partial CDR3 DNA: TGTGCCACCGTAGCGGCTAGCACAGATACC.

This clone was detected ten times or more. The read falls 3 residues short of the CDR3 end, and the missing part is taken from the germline J gene. The chain employs TRBV5-6 and TRBJ2-7, with D possibly matching TRBD2 (5 bases). Deletions cut 0 bases from V and 2 bases from J, with 12 bases between. From germline, CDR1 is SGHDT and CDR2 YYEEEE. This CDR3 has 15 amino acids. CDR3 DNA (partial): TGTGCCAGCAGCTTGGGCTTAGCGTCGCCCTACGAG. Amino acid sequence: CASSLGLASPYE. From start to end, the CDR3 is CASSLGLASPYEQYF.

Comment on this clone: Read sequence stops 3 residues before the CDR3 end, and the germline J gene provides the missing end. The chain is built from TRBV2 and TRBJ2-7; D is perhaps TRBD1 (5 bases). This CDR3 comprises 15 residues. Germline V gene data show CDR1 as SNHLY and CDR2 as FYNNEI. Trimming removed 3 bases from V and 0 bases from J, with 12 bases in between. The CDR3 region is CASSDLTALSYEQYF. CDR3 bases read: TGTGCCAGCAGTGACCTGACAGCCCTCTCCTACGAG.

This clone was counted between two and nine times. The read is 3 residues too short to cover the CDR3 end, so that end is filled in from the germline J gene. V is TRBV2 and J is TRBJ2-1; a possible D gene is TRBD2 (6 bases). From germline, CDR1 is SNHLY and CDR2 FYNNEI. Trimming cost V 2 bases and J 0 bases, with 14 bases left between them. The CDR3 runs to 17 residues. The sequenced CDR3 bases are TGTGCCAGCAGTGAACGGGGACTTCTCCTCTCCTACAATGAG. Its protein product is CASSERGLLLSYNE. The whole CDR3 protein reads CASSERGLLLSYNEQFF.

This clone was seen repeatedly, ten times or more. Sequencing ends 3 residues short of the CDR3 end; the germline J gene provides the rest. The gene calls are TRBV19 and TRBJ2-2; 7 bases are a match to TRBD1. Germline CDR1 is LNHDA and CDR2 is SQIVND (reference sequence). Losses at the gene ends were 9 bases for V and 2 bases for J; bases not matched to a gene: 6. The CDR3 is 14 amino acids. CDR3 DNA, as far as it was read: TGTGCCAGCTCGGACAGGAGAAACACCGGGGAG. Amino acid sequence: CASSDRRNTGE. In full, the CDR3 is CASSDRRNTGELFF. Looking up the rest from reference TRBV19 and TRBJ2-2 gives the full variable domain: DGGITQSPKYLFRKEGQNVTLSCEQNLNHDAMYWYRQDPGQGLRLIYYSQIVNDFQKGDIAEGYSVSREKKESFPLTVTSAQKNPTAFYLCASSDRRNTGELFFGEGSRLTVL.

This clone was detected ten times or more. The read ends 3 residues early relative to the CDR3; the germline J gene fills the gap. The gene calls are TRBV20-1 and TRBJ2-7, with 11 positions matching TRBD1. The CDR3 totals 13 residues. Germline V lookup: CDR1 DFQATT, CDR2 SNEGSKA (reference sequence). V shed 4 bases, J shed 6 bases, and the junction held 5 bases outside the gene matches. The CDR3 bases that were read are TGCAGTGCTATTGGGACAGGGGGTGGCGAG. This codes for CSAIGTGGGE. The CDR3 reads in full as CSAIGTGGGEQYF.

This clone was recorded many times. The CDR3 end lies 3 residues beyond the end of the read and is filled in from the germline J gene. The gene calls are TRBV19 and TRBJ1-4; D is perhaps TRBD1 (5 bases). V was cut by 8 bases and J by 5 bases, with 18 bases left in between. Germline V CDR1 and CDR2: LNHDA, SQIVND (reference sequence). The CDR3 totals 15 residues. Partial CDR3 DNA: TGTGCCAGTGGGGCTGGGGCAGCCCTAAATGAAAAA. Translation gives CASGAGAALNEK. The full CDR3 protein is CASGAGAALNEKLFF.

Remarks on this clone: The read stops 3 residues short of the end of the CDR3; the missing end is completed from the germline J gene. The genes are TRBV5-1 and TRBJ2-5; 12 bases line up with TRBD2. There are 16 residues in the CDR3. The germline V gene encodes CDR1 SGHRS and CDR2 YFSETQ. Trimming at V came to 2 bases and at J to 5 bases, leaving 7 bases not matched to a gene. Here the CDR3 reads CASSLKLAGGEETQYF. The sequenced CDR3 bases are TGCGCCAGCAGCTTAAAACTAGCGGGAGGAGAGGAGACC.

This clone was picked up many times. The CDR3 end lies 3 residues beyond the end of the read and is filled in from the germline J gene. The J gene is TRBJ1-3, the V gene TRBV4-1, with D maybe TRBD1 (5 bases). This CDR3 comprises 18 residues. From germline, CDR1 is MGHRA and CDR2 YSYEKL. Trimming removed 1 base at V and 0 bases at J, with 16 bases between. The sequenced part of the CDR3 DNA is TGCGCCAGCAGCCAAGGTTGGAGGGGCCGTCGCTCTGGAAACACC. Its protein product is CASSQGWRGRRSGNT. In full, the CDR3 reads CASSQGWRGRRSGNTIYF.

This clone is judged medium-sized. The read halts 3 residues ahead of the CDR3 end, with the missing end drawn from the germline J gene. The chain has TRBV7-9 and TRBJ1-5, with 8 bases aligning to TRBD1. There are 13 residues in the CDR3. V dropped 5 bases and J dropped 5; count of bases not matched to a gene: 2. In germline, CDR1 is SEHNR, CDR2 FQNEAQ (reference sequence). CDR3 DNA, as far as it was read: TGTGCCAGCAGCCAACAGGGGGATCAGCCC. It yields the protein CASSQQGDQP. The whole CDR3 region reads CASSQQGDQPQHF.

This clone was counted only a few times. The CDR3 end falls 3 residues outside the read, so it is completed with the germline J gene. The chain recombines TRBV7-9 with TRBJ2-5; no firm D call. Germline V CDR1 and CDR2: SEHNR, FQNEAQ (reference sequence). The CDR3 length is 12 residues. CDR3 DNA (partial): TGTGCCAGCAGCACAGTCACAGATACC. Its translation: CASSTVTDT. The full CDR3 protein is CASSTVTDTQYF. Full variable domain (outside the CDR3, taken from reference TRBV7-9 and TRBJ2-5): DTGVSQNPRHKITKRGQNVTFRCDPISEHNRLYWYRQTLGQGPEFLTYFQNEAQLEKSRLLSDRFSAERPKGSFSTLEIQRTEQGDSAMYLCASSTVTDTQYFGPGTRLLVL.

This clone was observed a handful of times. The CDR3 end falls 3 residues outside the read, so it is completed with the germline J gene. The chain employs TRBV5-5 and TRBJ2-1, with 7 bases lining up with TRBD1. The CDR3 loop spans 14 amino acids. The trim removed 3 bases at V and 4 bases at J, leaving 4 bases unmatched. The V gene's germline CDR1 is SGHKS and CDR2 YYEKEE (reference sequence). The DNA read from the CDR3 is TGTGCCAGCAGCTCGGACAGGCGATACAATGAG. Translating it yields CASSSDRRYNE. The CDR3, in full, reads CASSSDRRYNEQFF.